This TCR beta chain emerged from a study of cytomegalovirus exposure and HLA in healthy donors. V lost 2 bases to trimming and J lost 4 bases; unmatched junction nucleotides: 6. Germline V gene lookup returns CDR1 SGHNT and CDR2 YYREEE (reference sequence). The CDR3 extends over 15 amino acids. Vbeta (60) and Jbeta (13) primers were used in the PCR. Libraries were prepared by immunoSEQ multiplex PCR; TCRdb keeps only in-frame clonotypes and omits some of them. The repertoire holds roughly 200,000 clones, with around nine tenths as singletons. The TCR comes from a young woman in good health and CMV-seronegative. Sequenced material: PBMCs. V usage is TRBV5-4 and J usage is TRBJ1-2; 9 bases line up with TRBD1. This CDR3 reads CASSFDRGIGYGYTF. The CDR3 DNA is TGTGCCAGCAGCTTCGACAGGGGGATTGGCTATGGCTACACCTTC.